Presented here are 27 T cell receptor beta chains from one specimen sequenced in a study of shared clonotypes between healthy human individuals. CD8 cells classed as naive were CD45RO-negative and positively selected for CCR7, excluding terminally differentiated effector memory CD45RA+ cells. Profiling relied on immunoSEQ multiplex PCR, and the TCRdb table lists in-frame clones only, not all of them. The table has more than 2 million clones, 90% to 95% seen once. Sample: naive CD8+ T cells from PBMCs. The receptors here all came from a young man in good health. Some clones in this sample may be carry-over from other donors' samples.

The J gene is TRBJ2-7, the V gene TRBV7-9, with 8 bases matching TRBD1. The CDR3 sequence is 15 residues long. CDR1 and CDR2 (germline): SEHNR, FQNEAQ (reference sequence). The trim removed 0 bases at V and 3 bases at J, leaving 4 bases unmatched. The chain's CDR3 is CASSLATGDLYEQYF. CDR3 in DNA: TGTGCCAGCAGCTTAGCGACAGGGGACCTCTACGAGCAGTACTTC.

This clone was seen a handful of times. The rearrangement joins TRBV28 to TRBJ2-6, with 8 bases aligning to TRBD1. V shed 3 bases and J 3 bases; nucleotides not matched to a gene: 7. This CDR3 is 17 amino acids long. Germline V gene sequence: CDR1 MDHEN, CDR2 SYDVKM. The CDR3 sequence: CASSFAGGLGGANVLTF. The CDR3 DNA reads TGTGCCAGCAGTTTCGCAGGGGGCCTTGGTGGGGCCAACGTCCTGACTTTC.

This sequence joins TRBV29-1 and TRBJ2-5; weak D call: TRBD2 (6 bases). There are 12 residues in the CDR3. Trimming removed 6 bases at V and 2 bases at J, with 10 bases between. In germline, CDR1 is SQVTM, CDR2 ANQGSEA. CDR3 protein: CSVLAAQETQYF. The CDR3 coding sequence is TGCAGCGTATTAGCGGCTCAAGAGACCCAGTACTTC. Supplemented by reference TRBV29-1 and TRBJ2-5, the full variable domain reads SAVISQKPSRDICQRGTSLTIQCQVDSQVTMMFWYRQQPGQSLTLIATANQGSEATYESGFVIDKFPISRPNLTFSTLTVSNMSPEDSSIYLCSVLAAQETQYFGPGTRLLVL.

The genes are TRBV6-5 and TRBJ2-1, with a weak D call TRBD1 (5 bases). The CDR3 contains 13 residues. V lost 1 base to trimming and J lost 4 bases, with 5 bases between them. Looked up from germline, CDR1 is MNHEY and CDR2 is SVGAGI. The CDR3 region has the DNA TGTGCCAGCAGTTACTACAGGTACAATGAGCAGTTCTTC. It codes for CASSYYRYNEQFF.

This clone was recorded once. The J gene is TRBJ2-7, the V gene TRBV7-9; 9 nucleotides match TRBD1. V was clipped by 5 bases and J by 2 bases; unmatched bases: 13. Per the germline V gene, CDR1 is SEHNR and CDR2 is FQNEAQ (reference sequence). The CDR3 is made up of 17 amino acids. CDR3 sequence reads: CASSRGAGTGFAYEQYF. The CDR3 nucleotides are TGTGCCAGCAGCCGGGGGGCCGGGACAGGGTTCGCCTACGAGCAGTACTTC. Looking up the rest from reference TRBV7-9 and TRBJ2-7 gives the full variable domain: DTGVSQNPRHKITKRGQNVTFRCDPISEHNRLYWYRQTLGQGPEFLTYFQNEAQLEKSRLLSDRFSAERPKGSFSTLEIQRTEQGDSAMYLCASSRGAGTGFAYEQYFGPGTRLTVT.

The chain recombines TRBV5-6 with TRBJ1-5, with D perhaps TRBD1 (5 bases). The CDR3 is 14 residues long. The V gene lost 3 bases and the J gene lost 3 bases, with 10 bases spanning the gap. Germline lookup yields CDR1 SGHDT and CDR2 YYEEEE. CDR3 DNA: TGTGCCAGCAGCTCCGGGACTGCCAATCAGCCCCAGCATTTT. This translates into CASSSGTANQPQHF.

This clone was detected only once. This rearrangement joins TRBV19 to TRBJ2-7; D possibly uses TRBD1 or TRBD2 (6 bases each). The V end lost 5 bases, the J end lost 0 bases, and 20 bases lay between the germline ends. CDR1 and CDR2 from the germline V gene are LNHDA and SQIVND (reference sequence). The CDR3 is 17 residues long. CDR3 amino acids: CASSPYRGRRSSYEQYF. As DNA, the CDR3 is TGTGCCAGTAGTCCATACCGGGGGCGGCGGAGCTCCTACGAGCAGTACTTC.

The DNA for the CDR3 is TGTGCCAGTACCCCCCTTGACAGGGGAATAGGGGGCTACACCTTC. It encodes CASTPLDRGIGGYTF. V usage is TRBV19 and J usage is TRBJ1-2; 8 bases are shared with TRBD1. The germline V gene has CDR1 LNHDA and CDR2 SQIVND (reference sequence). V gave up 7 bases and J gave up 8 bases; unmatched junction bases: 15. The CDR3 is 15 amino acids.

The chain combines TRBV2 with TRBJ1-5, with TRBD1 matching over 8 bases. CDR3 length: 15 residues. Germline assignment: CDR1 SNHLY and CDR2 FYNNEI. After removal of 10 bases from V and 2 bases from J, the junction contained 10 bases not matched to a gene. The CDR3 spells CATTMDREGNQPQHF. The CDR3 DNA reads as TGTGCCACCACCATGGACAGGGAGGGCAATCAGCCCCAGCATTTT.

The CDR3 is CASSLDLAGANVLTF. Written as DNA, the CDR3 is TGTGCCAGCAGCTTAGATCTCGCTGGGGCCAACGTCCTGACTTTC. The chain has TRBV5-4 and TRBJ2-6, with D unclear. CDR1 is SGHNT and CDR2 is YYREEE in the germline V gene (reference sequence). The ends were cut back, 2 bases at V and 2 bases at J, with 8 bases in the middle. The CDR3 runs 15 residues.

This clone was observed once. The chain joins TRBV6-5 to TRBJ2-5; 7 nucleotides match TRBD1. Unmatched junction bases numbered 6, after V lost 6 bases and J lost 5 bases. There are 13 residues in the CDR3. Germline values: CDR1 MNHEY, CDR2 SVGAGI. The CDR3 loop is CASSADRVETQYF. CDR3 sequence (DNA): TGTGCCAGCAGCGCCGACAGGGTGGAGACCCAGTACTTC.

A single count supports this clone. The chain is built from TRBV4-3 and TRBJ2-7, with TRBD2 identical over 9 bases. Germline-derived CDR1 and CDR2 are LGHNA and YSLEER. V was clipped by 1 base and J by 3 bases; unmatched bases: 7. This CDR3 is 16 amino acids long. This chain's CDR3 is CASSQGTSANLYEQYF. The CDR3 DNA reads TGCGCCAGCAGCCAAGGGACTAGCGCGAACCTCTACGAGCAGTACTTC.

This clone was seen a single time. CDR3 region: CASSSTGTKDEQYF. The CDR3 DNA follows: TGTGCCAGCAGCTCCACAGGGACCAAGGATGAGCAGTACTTC. The chain couples TRBV7-9 to TRBJ2-7, with D possibly TRBD1 on 6 matching bases. Germline loops: CDR1 SEHNR, CDR2 FQNEAQ (reference sequence). Deletions cut 4 bases from V and 7 bases from J, with 17 bases between. CDR3 length equals 14 residues.

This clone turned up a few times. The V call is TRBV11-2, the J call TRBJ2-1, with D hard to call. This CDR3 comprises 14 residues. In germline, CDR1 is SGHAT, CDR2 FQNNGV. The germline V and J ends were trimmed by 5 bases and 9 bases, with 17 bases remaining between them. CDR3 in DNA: TGTGCCAGCAGCGAAATAAAGGGATATGCTGAGCAGTTCTTC. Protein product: CASSEIKGYAEQFF.

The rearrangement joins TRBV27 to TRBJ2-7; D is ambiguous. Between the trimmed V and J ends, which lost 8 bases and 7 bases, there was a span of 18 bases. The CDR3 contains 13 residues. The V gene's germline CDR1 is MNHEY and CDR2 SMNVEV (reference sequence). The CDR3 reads CASSRGPPGEQYF. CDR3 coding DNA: TGTGCCAGCTCCCGAGGACCGCCCGGGGAGCAGTACTTC.

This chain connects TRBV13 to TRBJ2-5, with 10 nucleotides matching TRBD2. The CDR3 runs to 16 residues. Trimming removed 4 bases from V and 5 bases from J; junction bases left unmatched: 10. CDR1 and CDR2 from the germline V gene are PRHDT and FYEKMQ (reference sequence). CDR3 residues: CASSSVASGSGETQYF. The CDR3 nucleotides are TGTGCCAGCAGCTCAGTCGCTAGCGGGAGCGGGGAGACCCAGTACTTC.

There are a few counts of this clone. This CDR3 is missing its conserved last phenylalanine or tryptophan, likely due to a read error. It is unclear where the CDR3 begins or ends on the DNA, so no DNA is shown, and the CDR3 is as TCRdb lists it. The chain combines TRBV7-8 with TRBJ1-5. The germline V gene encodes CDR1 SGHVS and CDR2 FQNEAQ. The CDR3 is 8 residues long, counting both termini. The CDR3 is CASSLTVR.

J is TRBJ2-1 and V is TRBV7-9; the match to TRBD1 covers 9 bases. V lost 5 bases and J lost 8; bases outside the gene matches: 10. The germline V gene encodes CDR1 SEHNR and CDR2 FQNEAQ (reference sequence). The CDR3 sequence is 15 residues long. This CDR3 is CASSLSTGTGYEQFF. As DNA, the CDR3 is TGTGCCAGCAGCCTATCCACCGGGACAGGGTATGAGCAGTTCTTC.

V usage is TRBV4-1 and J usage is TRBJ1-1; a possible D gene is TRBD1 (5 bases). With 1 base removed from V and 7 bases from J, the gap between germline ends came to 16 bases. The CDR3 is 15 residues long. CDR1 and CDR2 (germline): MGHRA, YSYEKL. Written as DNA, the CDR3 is TGCGCCAGCAGCCAAGTCGGTTTCGGGGCAGATGAAGCTTTCTTT. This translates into CASSQVGFGADEAFF.

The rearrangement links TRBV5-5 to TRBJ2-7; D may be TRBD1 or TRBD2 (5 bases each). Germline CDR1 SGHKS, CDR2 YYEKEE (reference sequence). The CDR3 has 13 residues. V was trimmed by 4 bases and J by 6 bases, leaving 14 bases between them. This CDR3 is CASSQGRVVEQYF. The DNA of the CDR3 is TGTGCCAGCAGCCAGGGACGGGTTGTCGAGCAGTACTTC. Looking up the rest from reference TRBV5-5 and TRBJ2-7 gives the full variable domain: DAGVTQSPTHLIKTRGQQVTLRCSPISGHKSVSWYQQVLGQGPQFIFQYYEKEERGRGNFPDRFSARQFPNYSSELNVNALLLGDSALYLCASSQGRVVEQYFGPGTRLTVT.

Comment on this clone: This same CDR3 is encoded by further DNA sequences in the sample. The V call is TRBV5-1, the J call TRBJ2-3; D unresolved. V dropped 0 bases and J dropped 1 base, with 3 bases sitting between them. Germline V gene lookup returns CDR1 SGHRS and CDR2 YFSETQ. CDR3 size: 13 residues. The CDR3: CASSLDGTDTQYF. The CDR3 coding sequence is TGCGCCAGCAGCTTGGACGGCACAGATACGCAGTATTTT. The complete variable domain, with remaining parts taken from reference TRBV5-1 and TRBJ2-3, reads KAGVTQTPRYLIKTRGQQVTLSCSPISGHRSVSWYQQTPGQGLQFLFEYFSETQRNKGNFPGRFSGRQFSNSRSEMNVSTLELGDSALYLCASSLDGTDTQYFGPGTRLTVL.

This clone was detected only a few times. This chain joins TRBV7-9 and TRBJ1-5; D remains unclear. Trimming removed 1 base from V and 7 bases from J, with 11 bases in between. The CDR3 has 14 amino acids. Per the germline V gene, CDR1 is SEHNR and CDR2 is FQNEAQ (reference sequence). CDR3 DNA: TGTGCCAGCAGCTTAGTTCCGGGGAACCAGCCCCAGCATTTT. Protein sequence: CASSLVPGNQPQHF.

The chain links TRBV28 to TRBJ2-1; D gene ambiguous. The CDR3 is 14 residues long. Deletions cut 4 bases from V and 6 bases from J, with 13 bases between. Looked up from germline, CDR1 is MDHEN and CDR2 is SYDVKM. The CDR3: CASSSGDTLNEQFF. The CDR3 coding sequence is TGTGCCAGCAGTTCCGGCGACACTCTCAATGAGCAGTTCTTC.

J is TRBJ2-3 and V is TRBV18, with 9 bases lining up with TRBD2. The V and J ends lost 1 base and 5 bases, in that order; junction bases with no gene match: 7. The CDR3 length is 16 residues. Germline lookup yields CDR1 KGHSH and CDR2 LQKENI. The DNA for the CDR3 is TGTGCCAGCTCACCACGGCGGGAGGGCCTGGAAGATACGCAGTATTTT. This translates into CASSPRREGLEDTQYF.

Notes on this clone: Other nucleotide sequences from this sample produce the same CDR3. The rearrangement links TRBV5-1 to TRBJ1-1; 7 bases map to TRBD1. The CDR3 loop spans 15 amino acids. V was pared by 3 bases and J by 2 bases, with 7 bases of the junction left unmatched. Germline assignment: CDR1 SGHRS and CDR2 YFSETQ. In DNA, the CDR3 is TGCGCCAGCAGCTCAAGACAGGGTCCCAACACTGAAGCTTTCTTT. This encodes CASSSRQGPNTEAFF.

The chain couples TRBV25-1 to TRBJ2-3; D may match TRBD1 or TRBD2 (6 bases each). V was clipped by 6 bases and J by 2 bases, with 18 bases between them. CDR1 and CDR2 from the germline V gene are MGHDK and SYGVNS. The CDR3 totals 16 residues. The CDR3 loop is CASSWSEGGPTDTQYF. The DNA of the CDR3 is TGTGCCAGCAGCTGGTCGGAGGGGGGCCCCACAGATACGCAGTATTTT.

The CDR3 protein is CASTPRRGTSYEQYF. In nucleotides, the CDR3 is TGTGCCAGCACCCCTAGGAGGGGAACTTCCTACGAGCAGTACTTC. The V call is TRBV27, the J call TRBJ2-7; tentative D call: TRBD2 (6 bases). Germline CDR1 and CDR2: MNHEY and SMNVEV (reference sequence). The CDR3 has 15 amino acids. Trimming cost V 7 bases and J 1 base, with 17 bases left between them.